This TCR beta chain was identified in a study of CD8+ T cells in alopecia areata. Between the trimmed V and J ends, which lost 7 bases and 0 bases, there was a span of 19 bases. Germline V gives CDR1 SGHTA, CDR2 FQGNSA. The CDR3 totals 16 residues. Study-level points and caveats: Affected scalp, especially in alopecia totalis/universalis, had a higher clonality than normal scalp did. Sharing of TCR sequences between patients (possibly for HLA-related reasons) was less clear than in mice.

A word on this clone: Its antigen is still unknown.

RNA, once extracted, was reverse transcribed into cDNA for use as the sequencing template. The method was immunoSEQ multiplex PCR; TCRdb's version includes in-frame clones alone and lacks a portion of them. The repertoire includes 110,000 to 150,000 clones, less than 65% of them detected once, and 35% to 40% sits in the top ten. The clonotype was recovered from a human donor in good health. The rearrangement joins TRBV7-2 to TRBJ2-7, with no clear D. The sample taken for sequencing was CD8+ T cells sorted from blood. In DNA, the CDR3 is TGTGCCAGCACCGAACGATGGGATAGAGGCTCCTACGAGCAGTACTTC. Amino acid sequence: CASTERWDRGSYEQYF.